What follows is one T cell receptor (beta chain) and its context. In its sample, this clonotype was seen many times. The record has no base qualities; no much larger clone is one base away. These data originate in a study of T cells after yellow fever vaccination (dated by TCRdb to the late 2010s). About the full investigation: Using CD3, CD45RA, CCR7 and CD95 staining, memory subsets (EM, EMRA, CM and Tscm) were sorted on a BD FACS Aria III. Libraries from fractions with low cell numbers were prepared with the SMART-Seq v4 Ultra Low Input RNA kit. To follow T-cell clones before and after primary and booster YFV17D yellow fever vaccination, bulk TCR alpha and beta repertoires were sequenced over time. Two healthy male donors, one aged 18 to 29 and one aged 30 to 39 years, made up the cohort. Blood was collected at multiple timepoints before and after primary and secondary immunization, and bulk PBMC replicates and cell subsets were isolated. Sorting of memory subsets took place on days 0, 15 and 45 and at 18 months after primary vaccination, as well as on days 0, 15 and 45 after the 30-year booster.

CDR1 and CDR2, looked up from the germline V gene, are SGHRS and YFSETQ. There are 16 amino acids in the CDR3, from cysteine to phenylalanine inclusive. Only CDR3 DNA is held: 48 bases, read in frame from base 1. V has 3 bases trimmed and J has 1 base trimmed; junction bases matching no gene number 7. Study-wide findings and limitations: Most clones expanded after primary vaccination (96% of CD4 and over 80% of CD8) were re-detected after the booster, suggesting that broad memory maintenance occurred. On day 0, almost all vaccine-responding clonotypes were below detection in the sorted memory subsets. A small share of clonotypes occurred in both CD4 and CD8 compartments, likely arising from convergent recombination. The study included only a couple of donors, which limits how far the findings can be generalized. Computational filtering was required because FACS-sorted repertoires could contain abundant contaminating clonotypes from the bulk population. Compared with the primary T-cell response, the secondary T-cell response was weaker but faster, peaking on day 5 rather than day 15.

TCR cDNA was synthesized by 5'RACE template switching, through which a universal primer site and unique molecular identifiers were introduced. Priming of cDNA synthesis was performed from both the TCR alpha and TCR beta constant segments. Library amplification used two PCR steps, and the second PCR step added sample barcodes and sequencing adapters. Sequencing of libraries was performed on Illumina HiSeq 2500 (2x100 bp) or NovaSeq (2x150 bp). Concerning the study's data processing: Reads were demultiplexed and collapsed into UMI consensus sequences with MIGEC, and V(D)J alignment was performed with MiXCR. Using edgeR on replicate PBMC samples, clonotypes were called vaccine-responding if FDR was below 0.01 and the log2 fold change was above 5 up to day 15. Each bulk clonotype received a CD4 or CD8 identity based on whether the sequenced CD4 or CD8 repertoire contained that clonotype at higher abundance. To estimate how each clone was distributed across memory phenotypes, clonotype frequencies in memory subsets were weighted by FACS-sorted cell numbers. TCRdb trimmed public reads at Q25 via fastp, called clones via MiXCR and kept in-frame beta chains. Identical CDR3 proteins give one entry, which carries the most common genes and DNA. TCRdb assigned the V and J calls; the authors' analysis was not used. This sample is represented by about 25,000 distinct CDR3 sequences; roughly 3.2% of them were singletons. Of the sample, roughly 0.97% falls within the top ten clones.

What the treatment or condition label conveys for this sample: live attenuated yellow fever vaccine strain. A standard Ficoll-Paque protocol was used to isolate PBMCs from peripheral blood. RNA from sorted memory subsets was extracted with the RNeasy Micro Kit. This TCR was sampled from a man aged 18 to 29 who received the YFV17D yellow fever vaccine. The rearrangement joined TRBV5-1 to TRBJ2-5; 9 junctional bases match TRBD2. The sequencing used PBMCs, either bulk or a sorted T-cell subset (CD4+, CD8+, memory, or dextramer-sorted; not recorded which), collected more than 40 days after the first yellow fever vaccination. The sequence in DNA is TGCGCCAGCAGCTGGCTGGCGGGGGGGCGCCAAGAGACCCAGTACTTC. Its protein is CASSWLAGGRQETQYF.